These 11 T cell receptor beta chains share one sample of origin, sequenced in a study of T cell repertoires in cytomegalovirus infection. Their antigens remain unidentified. TCRdb independently ran MiXCR on the reads; one entry per CDR3 protein. The data show approximately 770,000 distinct CDR3 sequences, roughly 28% seen once. The sequenced sample was cultured CD8+ T cells from PBMCs, obtained from culture after CMV antigen stimulation. Every receptor here comes from a human donor in good health (CMV status not recorded). Some clones in this sample may be carry-over from other donors' samples.

V is TRBV19 and J is TRBJ2-2, with D perhaps matching TRBD2 (6 bases). The CDR3 consists of 14 residues. V was pared by 8 bases and J by 1 base, with 11 bases between. In germline, CDR1 is LNHDA, CDR2 SQIVND (reference sequence). Here the CDR3 DNA reads TGTGCCAGTTCGGCGGGGTGGAACACCGGGGAGCTGTTTTTT. It specifies CASSAGWNTGELFF. Together with reference TRBV19 and TRBJ2-2, the CDR3 gives the full variable domain: DGGITQSPKYLFRKEGQNVTLSCEQNLNHDAMYWYRQDPGQGLRLIYYSQIVNDFQKGDIAEGYSVSREKKESFPLTVTSAQKNPTAFYLCASSAGWNTGELFFGEGSRLTVL.

This clonotype was detected a few times. V usage is TRBV14 and J usage is TRBJ2-3; possibly TRBD1 for D (6 bases). The CDR3 spans 15 residues. V shed 4 bases and J shed 2 bases, with 13 bases lying between them. Germline CDR1 is SGHDN and CDR2 is FVKESK. This CDR3 is CASSPQGALTDTQYF. DNA for the CDR3: TGTGCCAGCAGCCCACAGGGAGCCCTCACAGATACGCAGTATTTT. The full variable domain, with the rest looked up from reference TRBV14 and TRBJ2-3, is EAGVTQFPSHSVIEKGQTVTLRCDPISGHDNLYWYRRVMGKEIKFLLHFVKESKQDESGMPNNRFLAERTGGTYSTLKVQPAELEDSGVYFCASSPQGALTDTQYFGPGTRLTVL.

The chain links TRBV14 to TRBJ1-6, with a possible D match to TRBD1 (5 bases). From germline, CDR1 is SGHDN and CDR2 FVKESK. Between the trimmed V and J ends, which lost 4 bases and 7 bases, there was a span of 14 bases. This CDR3 comprises 15 residues. CDR3 bases: TGTGCCAGCAGCCGAAAGGGGTTTTCGAATTCACCCCTCCACTTT. Translating gives CASSRKGFSNSPLHF. Using reference TRBV14 and TRBJ1-6 for the parts outside the CDR3, the full variable domain is EAGVTQFPSHSVIEKGQTVTLRCDPISGHDNLYWYRRVMGKEIKFLLHFVKESKQDESGMPNNRFLAERTGGTYSTLKVQPAELEDSGVYFCASSRKGFSNSPLHFGNGTRLTVT.

The V call is TRBV5-1, the J call TRBJ1-1; D perhaps matches TRBD1 (6 bases). The CDR3 sequence is 16 residues long. V lost 0 bases and J lost 0, with 12 bases in between. Germline V gene lookup returns CDR1 SGHRS and CDR2 YFSETQ. The CDR3 sequence: CASSLDGGLMNTEAFF. The CDR3 coding sequence is TGCGCCAGCAGCTTGGATGGGGGCCTTATGAACACTGAAGCTTTCTTT.

This chain links TRBV12-3 or TRBV12-4 with TRBJ2-1; tentatively, D is TRBD1 (6 bases). The V end was cut by 7 bases, the J end by 4 bases, with 14 bases between. The CDR3 has 14 residues. The CDR3 DNA reads TGTGCCAGCACCCCGACAGGTCTTTACAATGAGCAGTTCTTC. Translated: CASTPTGLYNEQFF.

This clonotype has only a few counts. The chain carries TRBV12-3 or TRBV12-4 and TRBJ2-1, with D perhaps TRBD2 (6 bases). Trimming shortened V by 1 base and J by 11 bases, and 18 bases separated the two germline ends. CDR3 length: 15 amino acids. The CDR3: CASSLVGGNAGKQFF. The DNA of the CDR3 is TGTGCCAGCAGTTTAGTGGGCGGGAACGCCGGGAAGCAGTTCTTC.

This clonotype was observed a handful of times. The chain carries TRBV7-8 and TRBJ1-1; possible D gene TRBD1, 6 bases. Per the germline V gene, CDR1 is SGHVS and CDR2 is FQNEAQ. This CDR3 is 20 amino acids long. Trimming removed 1 base from V and 8 bases from J, with 32 bases in between. The CDR3: CASSLEGGGVVWEGAIEAFF. In DNA, the CDR3 is TGTGCCAGCAGCTTAGAGGGGGGCGGGGTAGTGTGGGAAGGTGCGATAGAAGCTTTCTTT. Together with reference TRBV7-8 and TRBJ1-1, the CDR3 gives the full variable domain: GAGVSQSPRYKVAKRGQDVALRCDPISGHVSLFWYQQALGQGPEFLTYFQNEAQLDKSGLPSDRFFAERPEGSVSTLKIQRTQQEDSAVYLCASSLEGGGVVWEGAIEAFFGQGTRLTVV.

This clonotype appeared a few times. This chain uses TRBV7-6 with TRBJ1-6, with 9 positions matching TRBD1. Germline V gene lookup returns CDR1 SGHVS and CDR2 FNYEAQ. The CDR3 spans 16 residues. J gave up 4 bases and V 2 bases, and 3 bases lay outside the gene matches. This chain's CDR3 is CASSLSGQGYNSPLHF. CDR3 in DNA: TGTGCCAGCAGCTTATCTGGACAGGGGTATAATTCACCCCTCCACTTT. Together with reference TRBV7-6 and TRBJ1-6, the CDR3 gives the full variable domain: GAGVSQSPRYKVTKRGQDVALRCDPISGHVSLYWYRQALGQGPEFLTYFNYEAQQDKSGLPNDRFSAERPEGSISTLTIQRTEQRDSAMYRCASSLSGQGYNSPLHFGNGTRLTVT.

V is TRBV3-1 and J is TRBJ2-4; no definite D call. The length of the CDR3 is 17 residues. CDR1 and CDR2 from the germline V gene are LGHDT and YNNKEL (reference sequence). With 0 bases removed from V and 0 bases from J, the gap between germline ends came to 12 bases. The CDR3 coding sequence is TGTGCCAGCAGCCAAGATCGTAGGGTCTTAGCCAAAAACATTCAGTACTTC. Amino acid sequence: CASSQDRRVLAKNIQYF.

At least ten counts were recorded for this clonotype. This chain uses TRBV11-2 with TRBJ1-2; a weak D match, TRBD1 (5 bases). CDR3 length equals 14 residues. Germline lookup yields CDR1 SGHAT and CDR2 FQNNGV. V lost 1 base, J lost 4 bases, and 10 bases lay in between. CDR3 nucleotides: TGTGCCAGCAGCTTAGGTCGGGGGGGCTATGGCTACACCTTC. Translating it yields CASSLGRGGYGYTF.

This chain joins TRBV5-4 and TRBJ1-6; D perhaps matches TRBD1 (5 bases). CDR1 SGHNT and CDR2 YYREEE come from the germline V gene (reference sequence). The CDR3 extends over 17 amino acids. Trimming took 0 bases from V and 0 from J, leaving 10 bases between them. CDR3 region: CASSLASGGSYNSPLHF. The CDR3 nucleotides read TGTGCCAGCAGCTTGGCTTCCGGGGGCTCCTATAATTCACCCCTCCACTTT.